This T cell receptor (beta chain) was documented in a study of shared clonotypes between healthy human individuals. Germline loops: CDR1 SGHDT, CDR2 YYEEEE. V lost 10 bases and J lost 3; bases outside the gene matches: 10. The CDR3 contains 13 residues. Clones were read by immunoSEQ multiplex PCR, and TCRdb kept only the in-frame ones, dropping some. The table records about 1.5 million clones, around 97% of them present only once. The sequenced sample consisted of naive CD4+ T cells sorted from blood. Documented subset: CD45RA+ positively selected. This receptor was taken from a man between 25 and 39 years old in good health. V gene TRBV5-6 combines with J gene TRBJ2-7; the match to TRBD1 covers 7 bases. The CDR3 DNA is TGTGCCTCCTCGTCCGGGACAGTCTACGAGCAGTACTTC. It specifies CASSSGTVYEQYF.